The rows below give T cell receptor beta chains drawn from one sample of a study of cytomegalovirus exposure and HLA in healthy donors. This table comes from immunoSEQ multiplex PCR, and its TCRdb copy is limited to in-frame clones, with some not included. The sample holds 70,000 or so clones. Sequencing was done on a sample of PBMCs. All receptors derive from a female donor in good health and CMV-seropositive. Each CDR3 is given with its conserved first and last residue. Fields, in order: J gene, D gene, V gene, CDR3 protein, CDR3 DNA. The D gene is left open where the match is weak.

TRBJ1-1,TRBD1,TRBV4-1,CASSQDRDRGTEAFF,TGCGCCAGCAGCCAAGACCGTGACAGGGGTACTGAAGCTTTCTTT
TRBJ1-2,.,TRBV5-5,CASSLSQGYGWDGYTF,TGTGCCAGCAGCTTATCCCAGGGCTATGGATGGGATGGCTACACCTTC
TRBJ2-2,TRBD2,TRBV4-3,CASSQTSGAVHTGELFF,TGCGCCAGCAGCCAGACTAGCGGGGCGGTCCACACCGGGGAGCTGTTTTTT
TRBJ1-5,TRBD1,TRBV10-3,CAIRGTEDQPQHF,TGTGCCATCAGGGGGACAGAGGATCAGCCCCAGCATTTT
TRBJ2-1,TRBD1,TRBV19,CASRRDREAHEQFF,TGTGCCAGCCGAAGGGACAGGGAGGCCCATGAGCAGTTCTTC
TRBJ1-1,.,TRBV2,CASSGQLNTEAFF,TGTGCCAGCAGTGGACAGCTGAACACTGAAGCTTTCTTT
TRBJ1-2,.,TRBV27,CASSLPKMKGPYGYTF,TGTGCCAGCAGTTTACCCAAAATGAAGGGGCCGTATGGCTACACCTTC
TRBJ2-5,TRBD2,TRBV4-2,CASSRSSLSGLAGDPETQYF,TGTGCCAGCAGCCGAAGCTCCCTTAGTGGACTAGCGGGAGATCCCGAGACCCAGTACTTC
TRBJ1-1,.,TRBV11-3,CASSRTEAFF,TGTGCCAGCAGCCGCACTGAAGCTTTCTTT
TRBJ1-5,TRBD1,TRBV28,CASSTGTVHQPQHF,TGTGCCAGCAGTACCGGGACAGTTCATCAGCCCCAGCATTTT
TRBJ2-2,.,TRBV4-3,CASSQLEGTGELFF,TGCGCCAGCAGCCAGCTCGAGGGAACCGGGGAGCTGTTTTTT
TRBJ1-5,.,TRBV28,CASSWGGNNQPQHF,TGTGCCAGCAGTTGGGGCGGGAATAATCAGCCCCAGCATTTT
TRBJ2-1,TRBD2,TRBV28,CASSPRTSGVPREFF,TGTGCCAGCAGTCCACGGACTAGCGGAGTCCCCAGGGAGTTCTTC
TRBJ2-7,.,TRBV5-1,CASSLLGEGEKGYEQYF,TGCGCCAGCAGCTTGTTGGGGGAGGGGGAGAAAGGGTACGAGCAGTACTTC
TRBJ2-7,.,TRBV18,CASSVTGPTEQYF,TGTGCCAGCTCCGTGACAGGTCCTACCGAGCAGTACTTC
TRBJ2-7,.,TRBV28,CASSLGALLEQYF,TGTGCCAGCAGTTTGGGGGCGCTTCTTGAGCAGTACTTC
TRBJ1-1,TRBD1,TRBV28,CASREHTGGNTEAFF,TGTGCCAGCAGAGAGCACACAGGGGGAAACACTGAAGCTTTCTTT
TRBJ1-6,.,TRBV9,CASSVEGGAGSYNSPLHF,TGTGCCAGCAGCGTAGAAGGAGGGGCGGGGTCCTATAATTCACCCCTCCACTTT
TRBJ1-2,.,TRBV28,CASNPEGSNYGYTF,TGTGCCAGCAACCCAGAGGGTTCTAACTATGGCTACACCTTC
TRBJ2-7,TRBD2,TRBV6-5,CASSYSSSGGGEQYF,TGTGCCAGCAGTTACTCGTCTAGCGGGGGTGGCGAGCAGTACTTC
TRBJ2-5,TRBD1,TRBV6-5,CASSLGTGGETQYF,TGTGCCAGCAGCCTGGGGACAGGGGGAGAGACCCAGTACTTC
TRBJ2-5,.,TRBV11-1,CASSSNSQETQYF,TGTGCCAGCAGCTCTAATTCTCAAGAGACCCAGTACTTC
TRBJ2-3,.,TRBV5-1,CASSPRPGVRTDTQYF,TGCGCCAGCAGCCCTCGACCAGGGGTCCGTACAGATACGCAGTATTTT
TRBJ2-5,TRBD2,TRBV5-1,CASSLRPGGPETQYF,TGCGCCAGCAGCTTGCGGCCGGGGGGGCCGGAGACCCAGTACTTC
TRBJ2-1,TRBD1,TRBV6-6,CASSTGTGGLYEQFF,TGTGCCAGCAGTACCGGGACAGGGGGCTTATATGAGCAGTTCTTC
TRBJ2-7,.,TRBV18,CASSPPLSQGGEQYF,TGTGCCAGCTCACCACCGTTAAGTCAGGGGGGAGAGCAGTACTTC
TRBJ1-2,.,TRBV25-1,CASSDPGAGWPLNYGYTF,TGTGCCAGCAGTGACCCAGGCGCGGGTTGGCCCCTGAACTATGGCTACACCTTC
TRBJ2-3,.,TRBV30,CAWSEGGKTDTQYF,TGTGCCTGGAGTGAGGGGGGGAAAACAGATACGCAGTATTTT
TRBJ1-2,.,TRBV7-2,CAAGSYGYTF,TGTGCCGCGGGGTCTTATGGCTACACCTTC
TRBJ1-2,.,TRBV13,CASTPGKVHYGYTF,TGTGCCAGCACTCCAGGGAAAGTACACTATGGCTACACCTTC
TRBJ1-2,TRBD1,TRBV27,CASSLQGQVGYTF,TGTGCCAGCAGTTTACAGGGACAGGTTGGCTACACCTTC
TRBJ1-2,.,TRBV29-1,CSVVDGLHNYGYTF,TGCAGCGTTGTGGACGGACTGCACAACTATGGCTACACCTTC
TRBJ2-7,TRBD1,TRBV25-1,CASGDRAYEQYF,TGTGCCTCAGGGGACAGGGCCTACGAGCAGTACTTC
TRBJ1-2,.,TRBV2,CASTENPRGWFGYTF,TGTGCCAGCACAGAAAACCCGAGAGGGTGGTTCGGCTACACCTTC